The clone carrying this T cell receptor beta chain was detected a few times. TCR beta CDR3 sequences were amplified from RNA transcripts. The HTBI primer set was used in a first-round RT-PCR of the TCR CDR3. TCRdb reanalysed the multiplex PCR reads using MiXCR and keeps one entry per CDR3 protein. The table has hundreds of thousands of distinct CDR3 sequences, approximately 36% seen once; the top ten hold around a third. The data are from a study of T cells in Graves' hyperthyroidism and ophthalmopathy. The CDR3 is 12 amino acids. V gave up 2 bases and J gave up 6 bases, with 4 bases separating them. The germline CDR1 and CDR2 sequences are MNHEY and SVGEGT.

The clonotype was recovered from a woman in her thirties or forties with Graves' hyperthyroidism. Sequencing input: blood. This chain uses TRBV6-2 or TRBV6-3 with TRBJ2-2; D gene ambiguous. The CDR3 spells CASSYVSGELFF. Written as DNA, the CDR3 is TGTGCCAGCAGTTACGTGTCCGGGGAGCTGTTTTTT.